This T cell receptor (beta chain) was sequenced for a study of blood T cell repertoires in COVID-19. Study as a whole: From the United States, Italy and Spain came samples of acute and convalescent COVID-19. The cDNA or gDNA used as material had been derived from T cells, B-cell-depleted T cells, or PBMCs.

This CDR3 spans 14 amino acids. The germline V gene encodes CDR1 LGHNT and CDR2 FRNRAP. The V gene lost 1 base and the J gene lost 0 bases, with 4 bases spanning the gap. Original processing notes: Reference gene primers were amplified, and this amplification served to estimate nucleated cell counts. TCRdb's table, derived via immunoSEQ multiplex PCR, lists solely in-frame clones and lacks some. Clone size and the V and J calls come from that table; the DNA yielded D and trimming. The repertoire holds about 120,000 clones, with 79% as singletons. The material sequenced was peripheral blood. This sequence originates from an elderly woman with acute or convalescent COVID-19. The V and J genes are TRBV12-5 and TRBJ1-3, with no clear D. The CDR3 sequence is CASGLGGSGNTIYF. CDR3 nucleotide sequence: TGTGCTAGTGGTTTGGGCGGCTCTGGAAACACCATATATTTT.